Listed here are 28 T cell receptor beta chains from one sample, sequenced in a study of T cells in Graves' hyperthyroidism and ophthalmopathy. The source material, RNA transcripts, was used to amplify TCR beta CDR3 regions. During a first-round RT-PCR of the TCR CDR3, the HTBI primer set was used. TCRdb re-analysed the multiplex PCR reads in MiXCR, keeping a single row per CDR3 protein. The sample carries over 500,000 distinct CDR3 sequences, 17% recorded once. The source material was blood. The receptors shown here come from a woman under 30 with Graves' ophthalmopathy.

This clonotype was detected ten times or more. The CDR3 coding sequence is TGTGCCACCAGCAGAGATCGGGCAGAAGATACGCAGTATTTT. Translation gives CATSRDRAEDTQYF. The V gene is TRBV15, the J gene TRBJ2-3; D gene unclear. CDR3 length: 14 amino acids. In germline, CDR1 is LNHNV, CDR2 YYDKDF (reference sequence). Between the trimmed V and J ends, which lost 0 bases and 5 bases, there was a span of 9 bases.

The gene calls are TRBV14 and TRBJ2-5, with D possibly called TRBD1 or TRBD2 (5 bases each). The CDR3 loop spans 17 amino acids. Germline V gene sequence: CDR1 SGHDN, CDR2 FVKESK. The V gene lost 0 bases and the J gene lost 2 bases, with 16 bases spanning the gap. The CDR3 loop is CASSQDRWGSGQETQYF. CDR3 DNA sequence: TGTGCCAGCAGCCAAGATCGTTGGGGGAGTGGGCAAGAGACCCAGTACTTC.

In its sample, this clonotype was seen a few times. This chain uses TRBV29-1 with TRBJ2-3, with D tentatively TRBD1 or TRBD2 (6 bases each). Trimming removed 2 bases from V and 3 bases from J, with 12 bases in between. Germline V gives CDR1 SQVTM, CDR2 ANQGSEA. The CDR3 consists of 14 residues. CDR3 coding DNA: TGCAGCGTTGAATGGGGGGCTGGGACAGATACGCAGTATTTT. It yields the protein CSVEWGAGTDTQYF.

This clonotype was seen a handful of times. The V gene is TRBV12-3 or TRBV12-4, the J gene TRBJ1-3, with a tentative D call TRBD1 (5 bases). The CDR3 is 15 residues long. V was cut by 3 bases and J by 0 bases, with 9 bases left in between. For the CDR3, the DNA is TGTGCCAGCAGTTTTGGGGGGGGCTCTGGAAACACCATATATTTT. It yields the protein CASSFGGGSGNTIYF.

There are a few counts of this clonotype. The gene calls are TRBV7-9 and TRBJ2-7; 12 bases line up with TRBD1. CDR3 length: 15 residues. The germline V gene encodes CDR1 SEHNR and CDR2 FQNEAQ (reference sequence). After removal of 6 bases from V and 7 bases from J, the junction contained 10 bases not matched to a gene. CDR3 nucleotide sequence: TGTGCCAGCAGTCCAGGGACAGGGGGCGCGGGGGAGCAGTACTTC. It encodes CASSPGTGGAGEQYF.

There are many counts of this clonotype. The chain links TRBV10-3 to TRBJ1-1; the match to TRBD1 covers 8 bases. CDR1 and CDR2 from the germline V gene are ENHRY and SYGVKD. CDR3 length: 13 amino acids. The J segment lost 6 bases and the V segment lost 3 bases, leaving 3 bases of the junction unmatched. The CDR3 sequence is CAISEQGVAEAFF. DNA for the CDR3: TGTGCCATCAGTGAACAGGGGGTAGCTGAAGCTTTCTTT.

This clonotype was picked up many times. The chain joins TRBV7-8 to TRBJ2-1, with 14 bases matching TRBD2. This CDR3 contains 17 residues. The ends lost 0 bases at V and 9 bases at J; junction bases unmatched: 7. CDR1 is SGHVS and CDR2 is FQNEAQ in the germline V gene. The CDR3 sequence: CASSLAPGLAGDGEQFF. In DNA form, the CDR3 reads TGTGCCAGCAGCTTAGCCCCGGGACTAGCGGGAGATGGTGAGCAGTTCTTC.

DNA for the CDR3: TGTGCCAGCTCAGCGACAGGGACGTACCAAGAGACCCAGTACTTC. Its translation: CASSATGTYQETQYF. The chain recombines TRBV18 with TRBJ2-5, with 7 bases lining up with TRBD1. Looked up from germline, CDR1 is KGHSH and CDR2 is LQKENI. The V and J ends lost 5 bases and 0 bases, in that order; junction bases with no gene match: 6. The CDR3 runs to 15 residues. Variable domain in full (rest from reference TRBV18 and TRBJ2-5): NAGVMQNPRHLVRRRGQEARLRCSPMKGHSHVYWYRQLPEEGLKFMVYLQKENIIDESGMPKERFSAEFPKEGPSILRIQQVVRGDSAAYFCASSATGTYQETQYFGPGTRLLVL.

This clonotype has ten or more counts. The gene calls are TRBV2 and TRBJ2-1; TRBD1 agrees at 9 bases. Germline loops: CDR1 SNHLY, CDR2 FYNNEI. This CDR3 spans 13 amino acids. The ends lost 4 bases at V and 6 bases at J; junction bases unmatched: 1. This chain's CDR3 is CASSVDRGNEQFF. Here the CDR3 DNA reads TGTGCCAGCAGTGTGGACAGGGGCAATGAGCAGTTCTTC.

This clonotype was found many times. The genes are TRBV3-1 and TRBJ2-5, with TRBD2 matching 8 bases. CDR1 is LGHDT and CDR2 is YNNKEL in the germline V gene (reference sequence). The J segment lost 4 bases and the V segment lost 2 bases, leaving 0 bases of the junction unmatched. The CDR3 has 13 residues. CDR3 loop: CASSQLAGETQYF. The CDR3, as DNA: TGTGCCAGCAGCCAACTAGCGGGAGAGACCCAGTACTTC.

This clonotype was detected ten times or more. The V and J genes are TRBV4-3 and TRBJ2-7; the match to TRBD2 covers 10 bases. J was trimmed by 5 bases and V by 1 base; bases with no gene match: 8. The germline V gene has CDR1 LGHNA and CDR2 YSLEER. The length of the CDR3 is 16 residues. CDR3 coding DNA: TGCGCCAGCAGCCAAGCAGTAGGACTAGCGGTAGACGAGCAGTACTTC. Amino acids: CASSQAVGLAVDEQYF.

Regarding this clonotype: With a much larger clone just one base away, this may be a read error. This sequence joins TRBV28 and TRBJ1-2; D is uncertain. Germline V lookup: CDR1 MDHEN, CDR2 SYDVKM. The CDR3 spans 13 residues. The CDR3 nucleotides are TGTGGCAGCAGTTTCAGCCGGAACTATGGCTACACCTTC. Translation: CGSSFSRNYGYTF.

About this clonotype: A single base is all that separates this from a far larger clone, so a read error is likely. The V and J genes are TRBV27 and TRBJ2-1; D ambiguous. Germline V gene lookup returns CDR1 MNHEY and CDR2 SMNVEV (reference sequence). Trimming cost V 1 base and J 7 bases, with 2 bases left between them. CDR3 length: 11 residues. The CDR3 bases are TGTGCCAGCAGTTTATGGAATGAGCAGTTCTTC. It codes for CASSLWNEQFF.

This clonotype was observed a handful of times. The DNA for the CDR3 is TGTGCCAGTAGCCAAACAGGGGGCGCGTACGAGCAGTACTTC. Translating it yields CASSQTGGAYEQYF. This chain links TRBV19 with TRBJ2-7, with 9 bases lining up with TRBD1. CDR3 length: 14 residues. Germline V gene data show CDR1 as LNHDA and CDR2 as SQIVND (reference sequence). Trimming removed 6 bases from V and 4 bases from J; junction bases left unmatched: 7.

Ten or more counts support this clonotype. The CDR3 protein is CSARDIAASGELFF. CDR3 nucleotides: TGCAGTGCTAGAGATATAGCAGCCTCCGGGGAGCTGTTTTTT. The gene calls are TRBV20-1 and TRBJ2-2, with unresolved D. Trimming cost V 0 bases and J 6 bases, with 11 bases left between them. The CDR3 contains 14 residues. CDR1 DFQATT and CDR2 SNEGSKA come from the germline V gene (reference sequence).

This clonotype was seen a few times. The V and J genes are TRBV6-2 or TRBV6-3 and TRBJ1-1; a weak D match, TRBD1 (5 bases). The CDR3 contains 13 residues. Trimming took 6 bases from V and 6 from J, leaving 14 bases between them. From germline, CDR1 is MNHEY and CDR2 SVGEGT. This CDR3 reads CASSLGHLSEAFF. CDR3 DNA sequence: TGTGCCAGCAGCCTAGGACATCTTTCTGAAGCTTTCTTT.

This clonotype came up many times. CDR3 protein: CSALGGTQYF. Here the CDR3 DNA reads TGCAGTGCCCTGGGGGGTACGCAGTATTTT. The rearrangement links TRBV20-1 to TRBJ2-3; maybe TRBD2 (6 bases). The CDR3 is made up of 10 amino acids. V was cut by 6 bases and J by 8 bases, with 9 bases left in between. The germline CDR1 and CDR2 sequences are DFQATT and SNEGSKA (reference sequence).

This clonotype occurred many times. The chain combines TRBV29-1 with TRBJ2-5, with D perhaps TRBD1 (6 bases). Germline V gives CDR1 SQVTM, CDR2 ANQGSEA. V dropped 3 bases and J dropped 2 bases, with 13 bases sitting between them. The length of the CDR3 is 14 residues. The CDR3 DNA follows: TGCAGCGTTGATGTTACAGGGATGCAAGAGACCCAGTACTTC. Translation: CSVDVTGMQETQYF. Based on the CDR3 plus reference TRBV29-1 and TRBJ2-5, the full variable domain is SAVISQKPSRDICQRGTSLTIQCQVDSQVTMMFWYRQQPGQSLTLIATANQGSEATYESGFVIDKFPISRPNLTFSTLTVSNMSPEDSSIYLCSVDVTGMQETQYFGPGTRLLVL.

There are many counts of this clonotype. The CDR3 sequence is CAFTTGILNPLHF. For the CDR3, the DNA is TGTGCCTTCACCACAGGGATCTTAAACCCCCTCCACTTT. This chain uses TRBV30 with TRBJ1-6; a possible D gene is TRBD1 (6 bases). Germline V gene lookup returns CDR1 GTSNPN and CDR2 SVGIG (reference sequence). The CDR3 spans 13 residues. V lost 7 bases to trimming and J lost 13 bases, with 20 bases between them.

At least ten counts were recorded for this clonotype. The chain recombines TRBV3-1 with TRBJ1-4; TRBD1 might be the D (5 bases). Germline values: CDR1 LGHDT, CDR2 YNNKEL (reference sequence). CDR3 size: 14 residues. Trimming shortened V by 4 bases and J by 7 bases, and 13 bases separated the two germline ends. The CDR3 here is CASSLDPRGEKLFF. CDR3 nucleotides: TGTGCCAGCAGCCTGGACCCAAGGGGTGAAAAACTGTTTTTT.

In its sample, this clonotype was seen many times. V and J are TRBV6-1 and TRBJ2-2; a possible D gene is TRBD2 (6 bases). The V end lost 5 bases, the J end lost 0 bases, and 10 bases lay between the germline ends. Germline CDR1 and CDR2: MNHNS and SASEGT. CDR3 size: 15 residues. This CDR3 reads CASSQGLANTGELFF. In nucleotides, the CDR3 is TGTGCCAGCAGTCAGGGACTTGCGAACACCGGGGAGCTGTTTTTT.

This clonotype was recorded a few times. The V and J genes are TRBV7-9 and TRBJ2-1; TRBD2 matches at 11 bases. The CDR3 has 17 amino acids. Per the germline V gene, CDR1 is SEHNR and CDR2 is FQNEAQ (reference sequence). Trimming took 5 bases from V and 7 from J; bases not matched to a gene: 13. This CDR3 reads CASSPGTSGLRLNEQFF. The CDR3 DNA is TGTGCCAGCAGCCCGGGGACTAGCGGCCTAAGGTTGAATGAGCAGTTCTTC.

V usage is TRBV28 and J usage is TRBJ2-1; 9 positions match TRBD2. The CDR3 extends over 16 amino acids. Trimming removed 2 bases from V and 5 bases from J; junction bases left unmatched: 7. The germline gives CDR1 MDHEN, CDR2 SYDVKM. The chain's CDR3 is CASSLIAGVVDNEQFF. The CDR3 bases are TGTGCCAGCAGTTTAATAGCGGGAGTCGTTGACAATGAGCAGTTCTTC.

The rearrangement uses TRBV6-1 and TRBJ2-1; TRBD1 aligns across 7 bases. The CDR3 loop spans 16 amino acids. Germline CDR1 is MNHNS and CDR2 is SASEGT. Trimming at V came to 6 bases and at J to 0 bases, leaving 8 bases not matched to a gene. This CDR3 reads CASSTRQGPSYNEQFF. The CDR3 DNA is TGTGCCAGCAGCACCCGACAGGGACCCTCCTACAATGAGCAGTTCTTC.

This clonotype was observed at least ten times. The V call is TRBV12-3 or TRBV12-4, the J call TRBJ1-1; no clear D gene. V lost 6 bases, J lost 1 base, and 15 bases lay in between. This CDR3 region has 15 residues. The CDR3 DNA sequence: TGTGCCAGCAGCCTCAAGCGGGGAAAGAACACTGAAGCTTTCTTT. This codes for CASSLKRGKNTEAFF.

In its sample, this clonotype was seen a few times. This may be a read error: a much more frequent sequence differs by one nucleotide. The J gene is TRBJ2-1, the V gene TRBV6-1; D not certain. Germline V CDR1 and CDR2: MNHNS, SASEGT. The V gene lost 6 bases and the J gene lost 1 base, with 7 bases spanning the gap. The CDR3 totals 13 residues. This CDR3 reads CASSDRSYNEQFF. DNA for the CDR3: TGTGCCAGCAGCGACCGGTCCTACAATGAGCAGTTCTTC.

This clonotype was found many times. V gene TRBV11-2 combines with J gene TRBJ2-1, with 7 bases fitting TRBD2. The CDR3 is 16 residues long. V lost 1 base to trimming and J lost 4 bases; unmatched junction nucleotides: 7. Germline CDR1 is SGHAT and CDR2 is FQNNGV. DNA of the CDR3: TGTGCCAGCAGCTTAGGGGCAGCGGGGCAGTACAATGAGCAGTTCTTC. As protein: CASSLGAAGQYNEQFF.

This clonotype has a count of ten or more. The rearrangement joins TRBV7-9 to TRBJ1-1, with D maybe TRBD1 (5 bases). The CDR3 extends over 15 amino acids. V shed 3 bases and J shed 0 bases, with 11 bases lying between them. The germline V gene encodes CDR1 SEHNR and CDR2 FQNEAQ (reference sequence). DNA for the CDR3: TGTGCCAGCAGCTTGGGGGTTGTGGTGAACACTGAAGCTTTCTTT. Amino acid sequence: CASSLGVVVNTEAFF.